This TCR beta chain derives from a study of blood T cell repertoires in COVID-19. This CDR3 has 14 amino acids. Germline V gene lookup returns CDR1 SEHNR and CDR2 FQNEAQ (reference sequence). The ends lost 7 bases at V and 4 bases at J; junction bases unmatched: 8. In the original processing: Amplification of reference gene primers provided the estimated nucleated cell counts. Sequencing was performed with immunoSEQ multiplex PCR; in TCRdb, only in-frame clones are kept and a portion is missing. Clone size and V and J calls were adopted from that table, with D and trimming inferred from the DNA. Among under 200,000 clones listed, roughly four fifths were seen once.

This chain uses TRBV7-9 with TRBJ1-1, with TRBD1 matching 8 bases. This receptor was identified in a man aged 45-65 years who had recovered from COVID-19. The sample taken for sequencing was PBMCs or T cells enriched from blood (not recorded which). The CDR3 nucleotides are TGTGCCAGCACCCGCCGGACAGGGATCACTGAAGCTTTCTTT. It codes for CASTRRTGITEAFF.